What follows describes a single T cell receptor (beta chain). The target antigen is unknown. The source of the sample is a study of cytomegalovirus exposure and HLA in healthy donors. The study, taken as a whole, reports: By HLA locus, TCR association rates varied in a later analysis, with DRB1 showing the most and HLA-C the fewest.

The CDR3 runs to 15 residues. Germline V gene lookup returns CDR1 SGHNT and CDR2 YYREEE (reference sequence). Trimming took off 0 bases at V and 4 bases at J, with 12 bases between the two ends. The PCR used 60 Vbeta and 13 Jbeta primers. The assay was immunoSEQ multiplex PCR, and TCRdb's table has in-frame clones only and misses some. The sample holds roughly 100,000 clones, about 62% seen once. Donors had nominal health at sampling but likely had unrecorded immune exposures. The CMV serostatus of this donor went unrecorded. The chain uses TRBV5-4 and TRBJ2-3, with a tentative D call TRBD1 (6 bases). This sequence was found in a human donor in good health. The sequenced sample consisted of PBMCs. DNA of the CDR3: TGTGCCAGCAGCTTGGATCAGGGGCACGCAGATACGCAGTATTTT. It is translated as CASSLDQGHADTQYF.